This TCR beta chain emerged from a study of molecular identifiers for immune sequencing clone quantification (dated by TCRdb to the late 2010s). Background on the whole study: In a replicate experiment, RNA from roughly 20,000 or 100,000 naive CD8 T cells was split into five aliquots, four of which were sequenced. The study was a methods study using CD8 T cells to benchmark molecular-identifier clustering-based TCR repertoire sequencing (MIDCIRS) and TCR RNA copy counting. What the authors observed across the whole study: In CMV-specific effector cells, clones with more than 20 RNA copies contained over 98% of molecules, whereas in naive cells such clones contained under 1% of molecules. Around 2.9 recovered TCR RNA copies per cell were obtained by modeling, versus approximately 10 by digital PCR, implying a capture efficiency of 30% to 35%. When barcode sub-clustering was omitted, TCR diversity was inflated by chimeric consensus sequences, with chimeras reaching as high as 47%. Spiked-in Jurkat TCR RNA (approximately 9 copies' worth), which is not part of the donor repertoire, was contained in the naive libraries. A single cell's worth of spiked-in Jurkat TCR RNA was reported detectable even among some 920,000 naive CD8 T cells. Highly expanded clone sizes could be underestimated if identical TCR molecules share a barcode.

About this clonotype: Its binding antigen is unknown. There are no base qualities to consult, and no much larger clone falls within one base.

The germline V gene (reference sequence) gives CDR1 as SEHNR and CDR2 as FQNEAQ. Trimming costs V 4 bases and J 4 bases, and their ends lie 20 bases apart. The CDR3 runs 16 amino acids, cysteine and phenylalanine included. Only the CDR3 part of the read is kept: 48 bases, read in frame from the first base. Receptors were amplified or captured by PCR. The sample was run on a NextSeq 500. Bulk TCR libraries were prepared as previously described, using TCR primers listed in Table S5. Total RNA was purified with the Qiagen AllPrep DNA/RNA kit. Reads from multiple sequencing runs of the same library were pooled before analysis. The original pipeline was this. Reads were retained only if an exact TCR constant sequence was present, and the retained reads were trimmed to 150 nt and grouped according to their 12-nt molecular barcodes. Within each barcode group, reads were sub-clustered at a 15% Levenshtein threshold, and quality-weighted consensus sequences were built per RNA molecule. Non-functional sequences were excluded, and lower-count sequences lying one edit away from another sequence were also excluded. Barcode sub-clusters with fewer than 20% of the maximum read count were removed, based on fitting two negative binomial distributions. Using fastp trimming at Q25 and MiXCR clonotype assembly, TCRdb reanalyzed the public sequencing data and kept in-frame beta chains. Duplicate CDR3 protein sequences are folded into a single record with the most common DNA and genes. The authors' filters were not applied to this entry. Recorded for this sample are more than 85,000 distinct CDR3 sequences; 30% to 45% of them occurred a single time. The top ten hold about 9.1% of the sample.

Naive CD8 T cell libraries were made from 20,000 to 1,000,000 sorted cells using 10%, 30% or 50% of purified RNA. On a BD FACSAria II, naive CD8 T cells were FACS-sorted as CD8+CD4-CCR7+CD45RA+ and collected into RLT Plus buffer. Around 10 TCR copies' worth of Jurkat RNA were spiked into about 19,000-1,000,000 naive CD8 T cell samples to test detection sensitivity. Enrichment of CD8 T cells was performed with RosetteSep CD8+ T Cell Enrichment Cocktail and Ficoll-Paque, after which ACK red cell lysis was carried out. The sequence derives from a human donor in good health. Some libraries in this study had Jurkat cell RNA spiked in. In this chain, TRBV7-9 is recombined with TRBJ2-7; the D segment is perhaps TRBD1 or TRBD2, each sharing 7 matched bases. Input material: naive CD8+ T cells from blood, with Jurkat cell RNA spiked in. Interpreted using the paper, the cell subset or site label stands for: FACS-sorted CD8+CD4-CCR7+CD45RA+ naive T cells. The CDR3 region reads CASSSPTAGQLYEQYF. The DNA is as follows: TGTGCCAGCAGCTCCCCAACAGCGGGACAGCTTTACGAGCAGTACTTC.